The T cell receptor (beta chain) described here comes from a study of blood T cells in healthy people across ages. At the level of the study: In model experiments, template switching was able to capture about one barcoded beta molecule for every two T cells that were present.

V shed 0 bases, J shed 3 bases, and the junction held 3 bases outside the gene matches. The germline CDR1 and CDR2 sequences are SQVTM and ANQGSEA. The CDR3 is made up of 14 amino acids. Details on this clonotype: Its antigen is as yet unknown.

Donor samples were obtained from healthy Caucasian individuals from Russia, aged about 6 to 90. The authors extracted at least 5.5 micrograms of total RNA per sample. Study outcomes and limitations: Estimates of diversity drawn from one million T cells were considered underestimates.

Alongside a J-beta primer mix, a sample-barcoded 5' primer served in a second PCR lasting 7 to 11 cycles. One entry per CDR3 protein, called by TCRdb with MiXCR from the 5' RACE reads. The table shows 800,000 or so distinct CDR3 sequences, with 62% occurring only once. Input material: blood. The chain has TRBV29-1 and TRBJ1-2; 8 bases line up with TRBD1. The TCR originated in a man aged 30 to 39 in good health. Here the CDR3 reads CSVEDRGRDYGYTF. The DNA of the CDR3 is TGCAGCGTTGAAGACAGGGGGCGCGACTATGGCTACACCTTC.